This T cell receptor (beta chain) emerged from a study of blood T cell repertoires in COVID-19. Across the whole study: Acute and convalescent COVID-19 specimens originated in the United States, Italy and Spain. PBMCs, B-cell-depleted T cells, or T cells provided the cDNA or gDNA that made up the material.

Per the original methods: Amplifying reference gene primers gave estimates of nucleated cell counts. Clones were read by immunoSEQ multiplex PCR, and TCRdb kept only the in-frame ones, dropping some. V and J calls and clone size are copied from that table; D and trimming were computed from the DNA. The sample yields about 75,000 clones, roughly 91% seen once. The V segment lost 5 bases and the J segment 3 bases; nucleotides outside the gene matches: 9. The CDR3 loop spans 16 amino acids. From germline, CDR1 is SGHAT and CDR2 FQNNGV. Sequenced: peripheral blood. The chain is built from TRBV11-2 and TRBJ2-1; 8 bases fit TRBD2. The sequence was obtained from a human donor in a cohort sampled during active COVID-19. The CDR3 coding sequence is TGTGCCAGCAGCCCGGCGGCGGGAGGCTTCTACAATGAGCAGTTCTTC. The encoded protein is CASSPAAGGFYNEQFF.